This T cell receptor (beta chain) comes out of a study of identifying expanded T cells in peripheral blood. The study's findings and limits: Technical replicates showed 0.9 to 1.5 changed clones; about two weeks around 15; four weeks 19.

TCRdb's copy holds only in-frame clones and misses some; the assay was immunoSEQ multiplex PCR. The table includes about 80,000 clones, more than 75% detected once. The CDR3 is 14 amino acids. The J segment lost 4 bases and the V segment lost 6 bases, leaving 6 bases of the junction unmatched. Per the germline V gene, CDR1 is SGHRS and CDR2 is YFSETQ. With regard to this clone: Its cognate antigen is unknown.

The receptor was isolated from a person aged 18 to 75 in good health. Sequenced input: blood. The chain is built from TRBV5-1 and TRBJ2-4; 8 bases match TRBD1. Here the CDR3 reads CASKDRDGKNIQYF. The CDR3 DNA reads TGCGCCAGCAAGGACAGGGATGGGAAAAACATTCAGTACTTC.